This TCR beta chain was retrieved from a study of PD-1 blockade in mismatch repair-deficient tumors. Study results and limitations: After pembrolizumab, tumor-resident clones rose rapidly, then generally contracted before radiologic responses.

This clone is judged medium-sized. Its antigen is currently unknown. The V gene end was trimmed by 4 bases and the J gene end by 2 bases; junction bases not matched to a gene: 4. CDR1 is SGDLS and CDR2 is YYNGEE in the germline V gene. The CDR3 has 15 residues. Produced via immunoSEQ multiplex PCR; TCRdb's table is partial and in-frame only. The table shows about 68,000 clones, with 60% to 80% occurring only once. The TCR-sequenced patients were a few responders to pembrolizumab. The sequence came from an adult with mismatch repair-deficient cancer. The starting material was peripheral blood, obtained 2 weeks after starting pembrolizumab. The gene calls are TRBV9 and TRBJ1-4; TRBD1 aligns across 8 bases. CDR3 sequence reads: CASSRSGGTNEKLFF. Written as DNA, the CDR3 is TGTGCCAGCAGCAGATCAGGGGGCACTAATGAAAAACTGTTTTTT.